These 17 T cell receptor beta chains were all obtained from the same sample, sequenced in a study of T cells in Graves' hyperthyroidism and ophthalmopathy. RNA transcripts were the template for amplifying TCR beta CDR3 regions. The HTBI primer set served for first-round RT-PCR of the TCR CDR3. MiXCR, applied by TCRdb to the multiplex PCR reads, yields one record per CDR3 protein. The sample records about 96,000 distinct CDR3 sequences, roughly 56% being singletons. Sequencing was performed on blood. These receptors all come from a woman aged 40 to 49 with Graves' hyperthyroidism.

In this sample, this clonotype turned up once. This chain links TRBV20-1 with TRBJ2-7, with TRBD1 matching over 10 bases. CDR1 is DFQATT and CDR2 is SNEGSKA in the germline V gene (reference sequence). Trimming at V came to 5 bases and at J to 5 bases, leaving 9 bases not matched to a gene. The length of the CDR3 is 14 residues. CDR3 in DNA: TGCAGTGCTTTAAGGGACAGGGGAGGCCACGAGCAGTACTTC. Translating it yields CSALRDRGGHEQYF.

On this clonotype itself: It may be a read error: a sequence one base away is much more abundant. The CDR3 DNA is TGTGCCAGCAGCGTACAGGGTTTACTCAATCAGCCCCAGCATTTT. Translation: CASSVQGLLNQPQHF. This chain links TRBV11-2 with TRBJ1-5; D may be TRBD1 (6 bases). Germline loops: CDR1 SGHAT, CDR2 FQNNGV. The CDR3 is made up of 15 amino acids. Trimming took off 5 bases at V and 3 bases at J, with 14 bases between the two ends.

The table lists this clonotype with a few counts. This chain links TRBV5-1 with TRBJ1-1; the D gene is possibly TRBD1 (5 bases). V was trimmed by 2 bases and J by 1 base, leaving 9 bases between them. Germline values: CDR1 SGHRS, CDR2 YFSETQ. CDR3 length equals 14 residues. CDR3 bases: TGCGCCAGCAGCTTTTACGGGGGGAACACTGAAGCTTTCTTT. Amino acid sequence: CASSFYGGNTEAFF.

Remarks on this clonotype: A much larger clone sits a single nucleotide away, making a read error possible. J is TRBJ2-7 and V is TRBV7-8, with D perhaps TRBD1 (5 bases). The CDR3 is made up of 13 amino acids. From germline, CDR1 is SGHVS and CDR2 FQNEAQ. Written as DNA, the CDR3 is TGTGCCAGCAGCTTAAGCAGGGTCCACGAGCAGAACTTC. Its protein is CASSLSRVHEQNF.

The chain is built from TRBV13 and TRBJ1-1; D gene unclear. CDR3 size: 11 residues. V was shortened by 4 bases and J by 9 bases, with 9 bases between the two germline ends. The V gene's germline CDR1 is PRHDT and CDR2 FYEKMQ (reference sequence). The DNA for the CDR3 is TGTGCCAGCAGCTCCGGGGAGAAAGCTTTCTTT. This sequence encodes CASSSGEKAFF.

At least ten counts were recorded for this clonotype. This chain uses TRBV28 with TRBJ2-2; TRBD1 matches 9 bases. CDR1 is MDHEN, CDR2 SYDVKM, per germline. J gave up 13 bases and V 4 bases, and 4 bases lay outside the gene matches. The CDR3 runs to 12 residues. CDR3 bases: TGTGCCAGCAGTTCGGGACAGGGAGGGCTGTTTTTT. Translation: CASSSGQGGLFF.

V and J are TRBV20-1 and TRBJ2-3, with 13 bases that match TRBD2. The CDR3 has 16 residues. Trimming removed 5 bases from V and 4 bases from J; junction bases left unmatched: 9. Per the germline V gene, CDR1 is DFQATT and CDR2 is SNEGSKA (reference sequence). CDR3 loop: CSAPRTSGSQADTQYF. DNA of the CDR3: TGCAGTGCTCCTAGGACTAGCGGGAGTCAGGCAGATACGCAGTATTTT.

To note about this clonotype: A clone one base away is much larger, so this may be a read error. V and J are TRBV4-1 and TRBJ2-7, with 8 bases identical to TRBD2. This CDR3 contains 16 residues. Germline loops: CDR1 MGHRA, CDR2 YSYEKL. The CDR3 reads CASSKQPGLGAYERYF. The CDR3 coding sequence is TGCGCCAGCAGCAAGCAACCGGGACTAGGCGCCTACGAGCGGTACTTC.

In the case of this clonotype: The germline gene is not matched at one end of the junction; a read error may be the cause. The V and J genes are TRBV10-1 and TRBJ1-2; D unclear. The germline CDR1 and CDR2 sequences are WNHNN and SYGVQD (reference sequence). This CDR3 has 12 residues. CDR3 in amino acids: CTSRTADYGYTF. CDR3 DNA sequence: TGCACCAGCAGAACCGCAGACTATGGCTACACCTTC.

V is TRBV7-2 and J is TRBJ1-6, with 10 bases aligning to TRBD1. The CDR3 totals 13 residues. V was pared by 5 bases and J by 15 bases, with 7 bases of the junction left unmatched. CDR1 is SGHTA, CDR2 FQGNSA, per germline. Here the CDR3 reads CASSPGQGGGLHF. The CDR3 nucleotides are TGTGCCAGCAGCCCTGGACAGGGGGGGGGCCTCCACTTT.

J is TRBJ1-3 and V is TRBV2, with 9 bases matching TRBD1. Germline V gene lookup returns CDR1 SNHLY and CDR2 FYNNEI. V was clipped by 5 bases and J by 3 bases; unmatched bases: 5. This CDR3 region has 15 residues. Here the CDR3 reads CASSLGQGNGNTIYF. CDR3 nucleotide sequence: TGTGCCAGCAGTTTGGGACAGGGAAATGGAAACACCATATATTTT.

The chain links TRBV20-1 to TRBJ2-3; 10 positions match TRBD2. Germline values: CDR1 DFQATT, CDR2 SNEGSKA (reference sequence). V dropped 3 bases and J dropped 1; count of bases not matched to a gene: 1. This CDR3 region has 14 residues. In nucleotides, the CDR3 is TGCAGTGCTAGCCTAGCGGGAGGCACAGATACGCAGTATTTT. Amino acid sequence: CSASLAGGTDTQYF.

The V gene is TRBV20-1, the J gene TRBJ2-5, with D perhaps assigned TRBD1 or TRBD2 (5 bases each). The CDR3 consists of 16 residues. V gave up 1 base and J gave up 3 bases, with 18 bases separating them. Looked up from germline, CDR1 is DFQATT and CDR2 is SNEGSKA (reference sequence). CDR3 sequence (DNA): TGCAGTGCTAGAGTTCCGGACTCTGGGGCCAAAGAGACCCAGTACTTC. Its protein product is CSARVPDSGAKETQYF.

To note about this clonotype: A much larger clone is a single base away; this may be a read error. The chain employs TRBV7-9 and TRBJ2-2; tentative D call: TRBD2 (5 bases). Germline values: CDR1 SEHNR, CDR2 FQNEAQ (reference sequence). The CDR3 consists of 12 residues. In DNA form, the CDR3 reads TGTGCCAGCAGCTTAGAGTCCGGGGAGCTGCTTTTT. Amino acid sequence: CASSLESGELLF.

The J gene is TRBJ1-5, the V gene TRBV7-6; tentatively, D is TRBD1 (5 bases). From germline, CDR1 is SGHVS and CDR2 FNYEAQ. The CDR3 runs 15 residues. Trimming pared 6 bases from V and 0 bases from J, leaving 12 bases between. CDR3 nucleotide sequence: TGTGCCAGCAGTGACCCCGGGACTAGCAATCAGCCCCAGCATTTT. This sequence encodes CASSDPGTSNQPQHF.

The V and J genes are TRBV19 and TRBJ2-7, with 9 bases that match TRBD1. The CDR3 spans 13 residues. Germline CDR1 reads LNHDA; CDR2 reads SQIVND (reference sequence). V shed 11 bases, J shed 4 bases, and the junction held 9 bases outside the gene matches. The DNA of the CDR3 is TGTGCCGGTAAGGCGGGACAGGGTTACGAGCAGTACTTC. Encoded protein: CAGKAGQGYEQYF. The whole variable domain, filled in from reference TRBV19 and TRBJ2-7, reads DGGITQSPKYLFRKEGQNVTLSCEQNLNHDAMYWYRQDPGQGLRLIYYSQIVNDFQKGDIAEGYSVSREKKESFPLTVTSAQKNPTAFYLCAGKAGQGYEQYFGPGTRLTVT.

This clonotype was detected ten times or more. This rearrangement joins TRBV5-6 to TRBJ2-7, with D tentatively TRBD2 (7 bases). The CDR3 totals 12 residues. The germline V gene has CDR1 SGHDT and CDR2 YYEEEE. Trimming cost V 4 bases and J 11 bases, with 16 bases left between them. CDR3 residues: CASSPRGGREYF. For the CDR3, the DNA is TGTGCCAGCAGCCCAAGAGGGGGGAGGGAGTACTTC. The full variable domain, with the rest looked up from reference TRBV5-6 and TRBJ2-7, is DAGVTQSPTHLIKTRGQQVTLRCSPKSGHDTVSWYQQALGQGPQFIFQYYEEEERQRGNFPDRFSGHQFPNYSSELNVNALLLGDSALYLCASSPRGGREYFGPGTRLTVT.